This T cell receptor (beta chain) is drawn from a study of cytomegalovirus exposure and HLA in healthy donors. Study context: Unique TCR beta sequences numbering 95 million to 130 million came from 150 million to 200 million T cells in an earlier analysis.

PCR used 60 Vbeta primers and 13 Jbeta primers. The assay was immunoSEQ multiplex PCR, and TCRdb's table has in-frame clones only and misses some. This table has about 98,000 clones, 70% appearing once. This CDR3 is built from 13 residues. Germline assignment: CDR1 SGHTA and CDR2 FQGNSA. V lost 5 bases, J lost 2 bases, and 7 bases lay in between. Whole-study findings and limits: A later analysis appeared to link common viral pathogens to several of the most significant clusters. The classifier was said to identify cytomegalovirus status with high specificity and sensitivity. In a later analysis, compared with equally common non-associated chains, HLA-associated beta chains were more expanded.

As to this clone: Its cognate antigen is unknown.

The gene calls are TRBV7-2 and TRBJ1-5, with TRBD1 as a possible D gene (5 bases). This receptor was taken from a middle-aged man in good health and CMV-seronegative. Sequenced material: PBMCs. Written as DNA, the CDR3 is TGTGCCAGCAGCGTACAGGGCAATCAGCCCCAGCATTTT. This encodes CASSVQGNQPQHF. Complete variable domain (other parts from reference TRBV7-2 and TRBJ1-5): GAGVSQSPSNKVTEKGKDVELRCDPISGHTALYWYRQSLGQGLEFLIYFQGNSAPDKSGLPSDRFSAERTGGSVSTLTIQRTQQEDSAVYLCASSVQGNQPQHFGDGTRLSIL.